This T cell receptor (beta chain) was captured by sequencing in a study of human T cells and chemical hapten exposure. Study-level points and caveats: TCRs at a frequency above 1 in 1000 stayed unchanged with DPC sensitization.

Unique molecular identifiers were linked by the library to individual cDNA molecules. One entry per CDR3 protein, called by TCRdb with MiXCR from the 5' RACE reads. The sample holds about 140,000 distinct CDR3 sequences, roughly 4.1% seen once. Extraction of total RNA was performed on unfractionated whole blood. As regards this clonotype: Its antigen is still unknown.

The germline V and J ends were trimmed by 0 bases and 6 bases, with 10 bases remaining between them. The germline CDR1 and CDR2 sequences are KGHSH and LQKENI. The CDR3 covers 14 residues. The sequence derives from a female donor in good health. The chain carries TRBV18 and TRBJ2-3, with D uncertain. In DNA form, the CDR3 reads TGTGCCAGCTCACCACCGTCCGTTCCTGATACGCAGTATTTT. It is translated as CASSPPSVPDTQYF.